This TCR beta chain was profiled in a study of blood T cell repertoires in COVID-19. Deletions cut 5 bases from V and 1 base from J, with 8 bases between. CDR3 length: 13 amino acids. Germline values: CDR1 SNHLY, CDR2 FYNNEI. Using immunoSEQ multiplex PCR, the repertoire was profiled, and TCRdb retains in-frame clones only, with some absent. The repertoire consists of under 60,000 clones, with over 70% occurring once and the leading ten covering roughly 10%. The source is a young man with COVID-19, enrolled during active disease. Sequencing input: peripheral blood. V is TRBV2 and J is TRBJ1-1; no reliable D call. CDR3 sequence: CASSHPRNTEAFF. CDR3 nucleotide sequence: TGTGCCAGCAGTCACCCTAGGAACACTGAAGCTTTCTTT.